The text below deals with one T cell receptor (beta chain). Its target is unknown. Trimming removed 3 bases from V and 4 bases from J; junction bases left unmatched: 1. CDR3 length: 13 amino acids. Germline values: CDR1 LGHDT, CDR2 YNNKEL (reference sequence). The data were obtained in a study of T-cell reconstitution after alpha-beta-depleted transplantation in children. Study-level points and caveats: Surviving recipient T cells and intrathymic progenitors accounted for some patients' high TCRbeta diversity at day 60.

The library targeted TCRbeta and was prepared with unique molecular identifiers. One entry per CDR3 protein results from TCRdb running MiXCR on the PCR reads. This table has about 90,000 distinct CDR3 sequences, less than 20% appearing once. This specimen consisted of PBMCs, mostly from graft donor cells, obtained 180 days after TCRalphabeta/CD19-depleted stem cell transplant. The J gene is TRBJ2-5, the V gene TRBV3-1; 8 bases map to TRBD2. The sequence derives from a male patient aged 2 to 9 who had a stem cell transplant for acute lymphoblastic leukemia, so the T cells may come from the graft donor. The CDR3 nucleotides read TGTGCCAGCAGCCATCGGGGGGGAGAGACCCAGTACTTC. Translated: CASSHRGGETQYF.